This T cell receptor (beta chain) was retrieved from a study of multiple sclerosis patients with progressive multifocal leukoencephalopathy. The V and J ends lost 0 bases and 0 bases respectively, with 9 bases between them. This CDR3 has 16 amino acids. Germline loops: CDR1 LNHDA, CDR2 SQIVND (reference sequence). Time point described: time of PML onset. Sequencing used immunoSEQ multiplex PCR; TCRdb keeps in-frame clones, though not all of them. The sample gives roughly 32,000 clones, roughly 86% of which show up once; about 6.1% is in the top ten. The origin of this receptor is a woman aged 40 to 50 with progressive multifocal leukoencephalopathy. Sequencing used PBMCs, obtained from a patient treated with natalizumab. The chain employs TRBV19 and TRBJ1-5; unclear D gene. CDR3 in amino acids: CASSIELTYSNQPQHF. The CDR3 coding sequence is TGTGCCAGTAGTATAGAGTTAACTTATAGCAATCAGCCCCAGCATTTT.